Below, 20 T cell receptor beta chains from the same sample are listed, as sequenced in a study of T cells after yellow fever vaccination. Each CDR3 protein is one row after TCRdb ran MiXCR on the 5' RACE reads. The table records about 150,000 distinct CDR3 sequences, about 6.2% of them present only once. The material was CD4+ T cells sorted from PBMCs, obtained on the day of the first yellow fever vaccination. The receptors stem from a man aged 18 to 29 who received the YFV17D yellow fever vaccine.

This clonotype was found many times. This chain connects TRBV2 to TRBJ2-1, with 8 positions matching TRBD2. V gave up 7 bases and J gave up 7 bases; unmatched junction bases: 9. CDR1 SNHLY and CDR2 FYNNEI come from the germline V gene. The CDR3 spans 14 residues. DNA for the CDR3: TGTGCCAGCATGGGGTGGACGGGGGGGAATGAGCAGTTCTTC. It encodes CASMGWTGGNEQFF.

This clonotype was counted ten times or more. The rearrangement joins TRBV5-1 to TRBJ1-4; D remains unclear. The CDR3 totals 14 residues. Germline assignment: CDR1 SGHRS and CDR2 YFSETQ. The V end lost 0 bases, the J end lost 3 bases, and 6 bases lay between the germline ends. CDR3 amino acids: CASSLETPNEKLFF. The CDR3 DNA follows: TGCGCCAGCAGCTTGGAGACACCTAATGAAAAACTGTTTTTT.

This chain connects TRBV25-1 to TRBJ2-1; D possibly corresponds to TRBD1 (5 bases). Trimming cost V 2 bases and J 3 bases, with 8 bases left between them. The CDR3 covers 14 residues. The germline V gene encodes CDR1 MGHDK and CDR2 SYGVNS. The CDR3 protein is CASSEEGVYNEQFF. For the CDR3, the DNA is TGTGCCAGCAGTGAAGAAGGGGTCTACAATGAGCAGTTCTTC.

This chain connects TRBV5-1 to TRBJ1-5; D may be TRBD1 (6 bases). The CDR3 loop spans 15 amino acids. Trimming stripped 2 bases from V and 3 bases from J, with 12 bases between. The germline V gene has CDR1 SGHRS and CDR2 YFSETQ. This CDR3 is CASSFGGPVNQPQHF. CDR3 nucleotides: TGCGCCAGCAGCTTCGGGGGGCCTGTCAATCAGCCCCAGCATTTT.

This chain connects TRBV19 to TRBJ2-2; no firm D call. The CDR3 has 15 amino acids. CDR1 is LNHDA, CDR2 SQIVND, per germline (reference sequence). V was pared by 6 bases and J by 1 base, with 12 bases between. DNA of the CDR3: TGTGCCAGTAGGTCAGTCAGCCTGAACACCGGGGAGCTGTTTTTT. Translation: CASRSVSLNTGELFF.

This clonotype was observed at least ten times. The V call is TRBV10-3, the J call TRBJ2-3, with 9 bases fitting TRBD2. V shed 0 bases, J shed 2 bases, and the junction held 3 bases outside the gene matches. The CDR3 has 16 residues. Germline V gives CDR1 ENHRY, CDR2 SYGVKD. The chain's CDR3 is CAISESRLAATDTQYF. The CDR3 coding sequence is TGTGCCATCAGTGAGTCCCGACTAGCGGCCACAGATACGCAGTATTTT.

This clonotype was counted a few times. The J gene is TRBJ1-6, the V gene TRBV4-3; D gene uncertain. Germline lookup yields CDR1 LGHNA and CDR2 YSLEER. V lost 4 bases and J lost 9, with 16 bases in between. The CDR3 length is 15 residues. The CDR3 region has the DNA TGCGCCAGCAGCCCATCTCCGGAGATGGGTTCACCCCTCCACTTT. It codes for CASSPSPEMGSPLHF.

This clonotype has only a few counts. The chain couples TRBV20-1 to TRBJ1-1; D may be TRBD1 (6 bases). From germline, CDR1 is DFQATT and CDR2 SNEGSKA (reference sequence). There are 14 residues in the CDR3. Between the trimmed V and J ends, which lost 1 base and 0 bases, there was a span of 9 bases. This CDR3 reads CSARARTVNTEAFF. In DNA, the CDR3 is TGCAGTGCTAGAGCTCGGACAGTGAACACTGAAGCTTTCTTT.

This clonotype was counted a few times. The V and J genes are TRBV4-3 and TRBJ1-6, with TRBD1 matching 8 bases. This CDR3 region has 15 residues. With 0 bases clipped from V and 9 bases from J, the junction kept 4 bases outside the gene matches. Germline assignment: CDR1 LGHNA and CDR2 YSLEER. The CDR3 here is CASSQDQGASSPLHF. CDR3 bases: TGCGCCAGCAGCCAAGACCAGGGGGCTAGTTCACCCCTCCACTTT.

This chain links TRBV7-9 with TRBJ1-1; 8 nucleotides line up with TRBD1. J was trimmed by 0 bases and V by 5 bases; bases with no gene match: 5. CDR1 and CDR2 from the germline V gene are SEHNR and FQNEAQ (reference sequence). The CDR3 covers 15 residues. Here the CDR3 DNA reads TGTGCCAGCAGCCGGACAGGGTTCATGAACACTGAAGCTTTCTTT. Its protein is CASSRTGFMNTEAFF.

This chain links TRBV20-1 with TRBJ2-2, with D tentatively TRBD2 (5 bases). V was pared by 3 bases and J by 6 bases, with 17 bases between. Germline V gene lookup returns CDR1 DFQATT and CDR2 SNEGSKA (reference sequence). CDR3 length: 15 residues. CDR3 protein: CSASPSASMAGELFF. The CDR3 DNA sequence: TGCAGTGCTAGCCCCTCGGCTAGCATGGCCGGGGAGCTGTTTTTT.

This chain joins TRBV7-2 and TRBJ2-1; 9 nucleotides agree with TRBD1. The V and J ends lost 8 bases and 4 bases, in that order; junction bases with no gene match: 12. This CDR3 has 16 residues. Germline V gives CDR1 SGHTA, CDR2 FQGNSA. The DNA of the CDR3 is TGTGCCAGCCATCGTGGGGGGACAGGGCCTTACAATGAGCAGTTCTTC. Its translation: CASHRGGTGPYNEQFF.

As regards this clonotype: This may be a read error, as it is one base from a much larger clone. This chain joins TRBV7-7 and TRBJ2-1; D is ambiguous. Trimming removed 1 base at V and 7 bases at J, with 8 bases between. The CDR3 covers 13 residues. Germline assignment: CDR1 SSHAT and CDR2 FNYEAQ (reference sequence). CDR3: CASSLGLKNEQFF. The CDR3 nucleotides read TGTGCCAGCAGCTTAGGACTGAAGAATGAGCAGTTCTTC.

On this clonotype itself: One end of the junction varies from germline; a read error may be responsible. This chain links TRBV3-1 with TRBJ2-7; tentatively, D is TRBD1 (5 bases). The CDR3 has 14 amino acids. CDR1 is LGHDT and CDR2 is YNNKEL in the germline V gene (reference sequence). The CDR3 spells CAGSQGARAYEQYF. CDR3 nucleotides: TGTGCCGGCAGCCAAGGGGCCAGGGCCTACGAGCAGTACTTC.

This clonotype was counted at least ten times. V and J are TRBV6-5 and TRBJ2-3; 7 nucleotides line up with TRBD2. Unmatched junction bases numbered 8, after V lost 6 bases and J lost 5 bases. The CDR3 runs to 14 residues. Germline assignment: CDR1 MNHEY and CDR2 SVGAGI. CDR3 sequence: CASRSEAGRDTQYF. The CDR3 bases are TGTGCCAGCAGGTCCGAAGCGGGACGAGATACGCAGTATTTT.

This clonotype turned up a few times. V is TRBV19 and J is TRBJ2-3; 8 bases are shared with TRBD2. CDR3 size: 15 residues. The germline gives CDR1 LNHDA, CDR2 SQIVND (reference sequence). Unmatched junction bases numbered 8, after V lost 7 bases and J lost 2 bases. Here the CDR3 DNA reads TGTGCCAGTATGCGGGGGGCGAAGCTCACAGATACGCAGTATTTT. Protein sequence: CASMRGAKLTDTQYF.

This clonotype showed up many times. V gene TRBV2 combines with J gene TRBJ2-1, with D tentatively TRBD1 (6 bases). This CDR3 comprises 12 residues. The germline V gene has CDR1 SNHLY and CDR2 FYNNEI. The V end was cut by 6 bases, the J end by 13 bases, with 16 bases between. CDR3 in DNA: TGTGCCAGCAGAGCCAGTAACAGGGTTCAGTTCTTC. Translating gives CASRASNRVQFF.

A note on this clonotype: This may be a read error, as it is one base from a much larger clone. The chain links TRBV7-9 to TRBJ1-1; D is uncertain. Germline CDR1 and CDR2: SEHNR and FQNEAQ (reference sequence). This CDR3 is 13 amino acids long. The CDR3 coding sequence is TGTGCCAGCATCTTATGGGGGAACACTGAAGCTTTCTTT. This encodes CASILWGNTEAFF. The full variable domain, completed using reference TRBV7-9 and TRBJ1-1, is DTGVSQNPRHKITKRGQNVTFRCDPISEHNRLYWYRQTLGQGPEFLTYFQNEAQLEKSRLLSDRFSAERPKGSFSTLEIQRTEQGDSAMYLCASILWGNTEAFFGQGTRLTVV.

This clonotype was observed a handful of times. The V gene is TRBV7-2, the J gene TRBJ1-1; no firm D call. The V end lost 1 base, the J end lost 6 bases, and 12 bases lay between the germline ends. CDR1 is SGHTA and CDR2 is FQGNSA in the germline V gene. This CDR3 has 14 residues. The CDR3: CASSLGRRSAEAFF. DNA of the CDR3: TGTGCCAGCAGCTTAGGAAGGAGGAGCGCTGAAGCTTTCTTT.

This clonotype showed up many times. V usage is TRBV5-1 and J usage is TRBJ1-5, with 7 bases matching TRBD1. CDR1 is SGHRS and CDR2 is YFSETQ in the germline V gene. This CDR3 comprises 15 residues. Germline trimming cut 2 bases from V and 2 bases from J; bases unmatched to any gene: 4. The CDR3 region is CASSFSGTGNQPQHF. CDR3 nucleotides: TGCGCCAGCAGCTTTTCAGGGACAGGCAATCAGCCCCAGCATTTT.